This T cell receptor (beta chain) derives from a study of CD8 T cells in Susac syndrome. Study in general: Patients with Susac syndrome, at blood draw, were therapy-naive, on corticosteroids, or on intravenous immunoglobulin alone.

From blood CD8+ and CD4+ T cells, TCR beta sequences were generated. It was negative isolation that provided the CD8+ and CD4+ T cells, whereas TEMRA cells were enriched by FACS. RNA in amounts of about 0.5 to 1 ug was reverse transcribed with random hexamers. The immunoSEQ assay covered 54 Vbeta and 13 Jbeta segments for CDR3. MiXCR was run by TCRdb on the immunoSEQ multiplex PCR reads, yielding one entry per CDR3 protein. The repertoire has some 180,000 distinct CDR3 sequences, roughly 94% of them found once; the top ten carry 0.095% to 0.1%. With 3 bases clipped from V and 5 bases from J, the junction kept 2 bases outside the gene matches. The CDR3 has 15 amino acids.

The sequencing input was CD4+ T cells from PBMCs. This TCR was recovered from a human donor with Susac syndrome. The chain combines TRBV12-3 or TRBV12-4 with TRBJ2-3; 13 bases align to TRBD2. Here the CDR3 DNA reads TGTGCCAGCAGTTTCCGGACTAGCGGGAGAGATACGCAGTATTTT. Protein sequence: CASSFRTSGRDTQYF.